This T cell receptor beta chain was sequenced for a study of blood T cell repertoires in COVID-19. Per the authors' pipeline: Estimation of nucleated cell counts was performed using reference gene primer amplification. Generated by immunoSEQ multiplex PCR, the TCRdb table keeps only in-frame clones and is missing some. V, J and clone size derive from that table, while D and trimming were established from the DNA sequence. The sample yields over 90,000 clones, about 72% seen once. CDR3 length: 15 amino acids. Germline CDR1 is MNHEY and CDR2 is SVGAGI. After removal of 6 bases from V and 2 bases from J, the junction contained 8 bases not matched to a gene.

The rearrangement uses TRBV6-5 and TRBJ2-5; 8 bases line up with TRBD1. The TCR comes from a man aged 55 to 70 with active or convalescent COVID-19. The source material was peripheral blood. CDR3 DNA: TGTGCCAGCAGCACAGGGGGAGTGGGGCAAGAGACCCAGTACTTC. Translating it yields CASSTGGVGQETQYF.